Sequencing of this T cell receptor beta chain was carried out in a study of shared clonotypes between healthy human individuals. Study context: Donor composition was two women and three men, aged 18 to 49.

Concerning this clone itself: As yet, its antigen is unknown.

Several immunoSEQ plates received, in even portions, the genomic DNA of each subset. Study processing details: With immunoSEQ giving junction-only sequences and no quality scores, filtering differed. Repertoires were generated with immunoSEQ multiplex PCR, while TCRdb's copy carries only in-frame clones and drops some. For V, J and clone size, that table is used; D and trimming come from the DNA. Here the sample spans around 1,900,000 clones, about 93% being singletons. Study findings and constraints: Researchers sampled only blood; tissue repertoires likely differ.

CD8 cells regarded as naive lacked CD45RO, were positively chosen for CCR7, and omitted terminally differentiated effector memory CD45RA+ cells. The CDR3 is 14 amino acids. The germline V gene has CDR1 MNHNS and CDR2 SASEGT. The V segment lost 4 bases and the J segment 6 bases; nucleotides outside the gene matches: 3. This TCR was recovered from a man between 18 and 29 years old in good health. Some clones in this sample may be carry-over from other donors' samples. The rearrangement joins TRBV6-1 to TRBJ2-3; TRBD2 agrees at 11 bases. The sequenced material came from naive CD8+ T cells from PBMCs. CDR3 amino acids: CASSVAGGWDTQYF. DNA for the CDR3: TGTGCCAGCAGTGTAGCGGGAGGGTGGGATACGCAGTATTTT.